This is a list of T cell receptor beta chains from one sample in a study of cytomegalovirus exposure and HLA in healthy donors. This table comes from immunoSEQ multiplex PCR, and its TCRdb copy is limited to in-frame clones, with some not included. In the table there are around 180,000 clones, approximately 83% of which are singletons. The sequencing sample was made of PBMCs. The receptors here all came from a boy younger than 10 in good health and CMV-seronegative. CDR3s include the opening cysteine and the closing phenylalanine or tryptophan. The D gene is left open where the match is weak. Size is stated for part of the rows, as once, few or many counts, or as a class when the clone is expanded.

NA	TRBV30	NA	TRBJ1-1	TGTGCCTGGAATAGGGGGAGAGAAGCTTTCTTT	CAWNRGREAFF
TRBD2	TRBV4-3	NA	TRBJ2-1	TGCGCCAGCAGCCAAGATAGGACCGGGACTAGCGGATACAATGAGCAGTTCTTC	CASSQDRTGTSGYNEQFF
NA	TRBV21-1	NA	TRBJ2-2	TGTGCCAGCAGCAAAGCAGGAGCTACCACGAACACCGGGGAGCTGTTTTTT	CASSKAGATTNTGELFF
TRBD1	TRBV7-2	NA	TRBJ1-2	TGTGCCAGCAGCCCCAGGGGGCGCGACTATGGCTACACCTTC	CASSPRGRDYGYTF
TRBD2	TRBV5-4	NA	TRBJ2-1	TGTGCCAGCAGCTTGTCCCTAGCTAGCGGGTTCGACAATGAGCAGTTCTTC	CASSLSLASGFDNEQFF
TRBD2	TRBV30	NA	TRBJ2-5	TGTGCCTGGACTAGCGGGGCTGAGACCCAGTACTTC	CAWTSGAETQYF
NA	TRBV7-2	NA	TRBJ2-1	TGTGCCAGCAGCCCCCTAGACAATGAGCAGTTCTTC	CASSPLDNEQFF
NA	TRBV7-9	NA	TRBJ2-5	TGTGCCAGCAGCCAAAAAGAGACCCAGTACTTC	CASSQKETQYF
NA	TRBV7-9	NA	TRBJ1-4	TGTGCCAGCAGCTTAGAGAGGCTCAATGAAAAACTGTTTTTT	CASSLERLNEKLFF
NA	TRBV19	NA	TRBJ2-2	TGTGCCAGTACCCCTAGCAATGGGGAGCTGTTTTTT	CASTPSNGELFF
NA	TRBV7-8	NA	TRBJ2-3	TGTGCCAGCAGCTCCACGCGGTTGGATACGCAGTATTTT	CASSSTRLDTQYF
TRBD2	TRBV18	NA	TRBJ2-3	TGTGCCAGCTCACCTCCCGGGACTAGCGCCACAGATACGCAGTATTTT	CASSPPGTSATDTQYF
NA	TRBV2	NA	TRBJ2-5	TGTGCCAGCAGCACTAAAAACGCTGGACACGTAGCTCAAGAGACCCAGTACTTC	CASSTKNAGHVAQETQYF
NA	TRBV5-4	NA	TRBJ2-7	TGTGCCAGCAGCCCCGGGAACGGACAGTTAAGGTCCGAGCAGTACTTC	CASSPGNGQLRSEQYF
TRBD2	TRBV2	NA	TRBJ2-1	TGTGCCAGCGGAAAAGCATATCCGGGACTAGCGGGTAGGGTAGGGGGGGATGAGCAGTTCTTC	CASGKAYPGLAGRVGGDEQFF
NA	TRBV20-1	NA	TRBJ2-3	TGCAGTGCTGGGGGGGGCGATACGCAGTATTTT	CSAGGGDTQYF
NA	TRBV7-2	NA	TRBJ1-3	TGTGCCAGCAGCCGGGGGGGGTATGGTGGAAACACCATATATTTT	CASSRGGYGGNTIYF
TRBD1	TRBV27	NA	TRBJ2-7	TGTGCCAGCAGTCCAGGACAGGGACCCTACGAGCAGTACTTC	CASSPGQGPYEQYF
NA	TRBV29-1	NA	TRBJ1-2	TGCAGCGTTCCAGGGCCCCTGCTAAGGACCTTC	CSVPGPLLRTF
NA	TRBV5-6	NA	TRBJ2-7	TGTGCCAGCAGCTTTCGAGCTCCCTCGACCTACGAGCAGTACTTC	CASSFRAPSTYEQYF
TRBD2	TRBV30	NA	TRBJ2-2	TGTGCCTGGAGTGTACGGGAGGGAGTTGACGGGGAGCTGTTTTTT	CAWSVREGVDGELFF
NA	TRBV5-6	few	TRBJ1-1	TGTGCCAGCAGCTACCTGGACAGTCGGGTTTTT	CASSYLDSRVF
NA	TRBV18	few	TRBJ2-3	TGTGCCAGCTCACCACGGGCTAGCACAGATACGCAGTATTTT	CASSPRASTDTQYF
TRBD2	TRBV5-6	NA	TRBJ2-1	TGTGCCAGCAGCTTAAATTCCGGGACTAGCGGGAGGAATGAGCAGTTCTTC	CASSLNSGTSGRNEQFF
TRBD1	TRBV19	once	TRBJ2-7	TGTGCCAGTAGTATGGCAGGGGGAGCCTACGAGCAGTACTTC	CASSMAGGAYEQYF
NA	TRBV27	NA	TRBJ2-2	TGTGCCAGCAGTTTACCGGTAGCCGGGGAGCTGTTTTTT	CASSLPVAGELFF
NA	TRBV25-1	once	TRBJ1-4	TGTGCCAGCAAAGAAGGGGGGGCAACTAATGAAAAACTGTTTTTT	CASKEGGATNEKLFF
TRBD2	TRBV6-6	NA	TRBJ2-5	TGTGCCAGCAGTTACTCCGGGAGGGCCGGTGAGACCCAGTACTTC	CASSYSGRAGETQYF
TRBD2	TRBV11-2	NA	TRBJ2-3	TGTGCCAGCAGTATAGAAACTAGCGGGAGCAATACGCAGTATTTT	CASSIETSGSNTQYF
TRBD1	TRBV25-1	few	TRBJ1-3	TGTGCCAGCAGTGAATCGAGGGGGCTATCAGGAAACACCATATATTTT	CASSESRGLSGNTIYF
NA	TRBV4-3	NA	TRBJ2-7	TGCGCCAGCAGCCAAGCTCTCCTGCACTGCGAGCAGTACTTC	CASSQALLHCEQYF
TRBD1	TRBV6-5	NA	TRBJ2-3	TGTGCCAGCAGACAGGGGGCGATCACAGATACGCAGTATTTT	CASRQGAITDTQYF
NA	TRBV7-9	NA	TRBJ2-5	TGTGCCAGCAGCTTTGGGGGGGCTGGGGAGACCCAGTACTTC	CASSFGGAGETQYF
TRBD1	TRBV28	NA	TRBJ1-3	TGTGCCAGCAGAGGACAGGGGGCCGGCTCTGGAAACACCATATATTTT	CASRGQGAGSGNTIYF
NA	TRBV30	NA	TRBJ1-4	TGTGCCTGGACATCATCAACTAATGAAAAACTGTTTTTT	CAWTSSTNEKLFF
TRBD2	TRBV5-1	NA	TRBJ2-1	TGCGCCAGCAGCTTGTGGAGCGGGGGGGCGAATGAGCAGTTCTTC	CASSLWSGGANEQFF
TRBD2	TRBV6-5	NA	TRBJ2-5	TGTGCCAGCAGTTACTCAGGGGAGGGAGAGACCCAGTACTTC	CASSYSGEGETQYF